One and the same sample provided the 15 T cell receptor beta chains below, sequenced in a study of blood T cell repertoires in COVID-19. Generated by immunoSEQ multiplex PCR, the TCRdb table keeps only in-frame clones and is missing some. The sample has about 67,000 clones; 80% to 90% are singletons. Sequencing was performed on peripheral blood. These receptors all stem from a man aged 45-60 years with active COVID-19.

This clone has just a few counts. The chain couples TRBV5-6 to TRBJ2-7, with D possibly being TRBD1 (5 bases). The V end lost 4 bases, the J end lost 4 bases, and 6 bases lay between the germline ends. This CDR3 is 11 amino acids long. Germline CDR1 and CDR2: SGHDT and YYEEEE. The CDR3 region has the DNA TGTGCCAGCAGCCGGACATACGAGCAGTACTTC. Translation: CASSRTYEQYF.

This chain links TRBV19 with TRBJ2-7; TRBD2 aligns across 7 bases. With 2 bases clipped from V and 2 bases from J, the junction kept 3 bases outside the gene matches. Germline values: CDR1 LNHDA, CDR2 SQIVND (reference sequence). The CDR3 is 14 amino acids. CDR3 DNA sequence: TGTGCCAGTAGTATACAGCGGGGTCCCTACGAGCAGTACTTC. Translation: CASSIQRGPYEQYF.

The chain uses TRBV7-2 and TRBJ2-1; 10 bases match TRBD2. The CDR3 totals 15 residues. The V gene end was trimmed by 5 bases and the J gene end by 8 bases; junction bases not matched to a gene: 9. Germline V CDR1 and CDR2: SGHTA, FQGNSA. The CDR3 sequence: CASSVQRGGKDEQFF. Here the CDR3 DNA reads TGTGCCAGCAGCGTCCAGCGGGGGGGCAAAGATGAGCAGTTCTTC.

V usage is TRBV5-1 and J usage is TRBJ1-1; no definite D call. V was trimmed by 1 base and J by 1 base, leaving 8 bases between them. Germline CDR1 is SGHRS and CDR2 is YFSETQ. The CDR3 is made up of 14 amino acids. The DNA of the CDR3 is TGCGCCAGCAGCTTGACGGGATCGAACACTGAAGCTTTCTTT. Its protein product is CASSLTGSNTEAFF.

J is TRBJ2-6 and V is TRBV5-1; no firm D call. CDR3 length equals 14 residues. CDR1 and CDR2 from the germline V gene are SGHRS and YFSETQ. The V gene lost 0 bases and the J gene lost 4 bases, with 5 bases spanning the gap. This CDR3 is CASSLVAGANVLTF. Here the CDR3 DNA reads TGCGCCAGCAGCTTGGTGGCAGGGGCCAACGTCCTGACTTTC.

The chain employs TRBV5-1 and TRBJ2-2; no reliable D call. This CDR3 region has 15 residues. Trimming took off 2 bases at V and 8 bases at J, with 16 bases between the two ends. CDR1 is SGHRS, CDR2 YFSETQ, per germline. The CDR3 sequence: CASSLLIGTQGELFF. In DNA, the CDR3 is TGCGCCAGCAGCTTACTAATCGGTACGCAGGGGGAGCTGTTTTTT.

J is TRBJ2-3 and V is TRBV30; D is ambiguous. V was pared by 2 bases and J by 6 bases, with 9 bases between. This CDR3 comprises 12 residues. Germline CDR1 GTSNPN, CDR2 SVGIG (reference sequence). This chain's CDR3 is CAWSFPIDTQYF. In DNA, the CDR3 is TGTGCCTGGAGTTTCCCTATCGATACGCAGTATTTT.

The chain joins TRBV7-2 to TRBJ2-3, with TRBD2 identical over 14 bases. CDR1 is SGHTA and CDR2 is FQGNSA in the germline V gene. The CDR3 sequence is 15 residues long. V lost 6 bases, J lost 8 bases, and 7 bases stayed unmatched. The CDR3 region is CASSETSGGAGTQYF. CDR3 bases: TGTGCCAGCAGTGAGACTAGCGGGGGGGCCGGTACGCAGTATTTT.

This clone has a single count. The chain links TRBV10-3 to TRBJ2-7; TRBD2 matches 9 bases. Germline V gene lookup returns CDR1 ENHRY and CDR2 SYGVKD. The CDR3 contains 17 residues. With 2 bases clipped from V and 5 bases from J, the junction kept 13 bases outside the gene matches. This chain's CDR3 is CAISETLLAGAFDEQYF. CDR3 DNA sequence: TGTGCCATCAGTGAGACCCTCTTAGCGGGGGCCTTCGACGAGCAGTACTTC.

V and J are TRBV9 and TRBJ2-1, with 10 bases fitting TRBD1. The CDR3 extends over 14 amino acids. V was clipped by 4 bases and J by 9 bases; unmatched bases: 7. Looked up from germline, CDR1 is SGDLS and CDR2 is YYNGEE. DNA of the CDR3: TGTGCCAGCAGCACAACCGGGACAGGGGCTGAGCAGTTCTTC. It specifies CASSTTGTGAEQFF.

This clone appeared once. The chain links TRBV2 to TRBJ1-1; D remains ambiguous. Looked up from germline, CDR1 is SNHLY and CDR2 is FYNNEI. This CDR3 contains 13 residues. The V gene lost 8 bases and the J gene lost 2 bases, with 12 bases spanning the gap. The CDR3 coding sequence is TGTGCCAGCCGGAATGGGCCTAACACTGAAGCTTTCTTT. As protein: CASRNGPNTEAFF.

The J gene is TRBJ2-7, the V gene TRBV7-2; 11 positions agree with TRBD1. This CDR3 region has 15 residues. The germline gives CDR1 SGHTA, CDR2 FQGNSA. The junction had 6 bases not matched to a gene; V was cut back by 5 bases and J by 3 bases. The CDR3 is CASSPTGTGGYEQYF. The CDR3, as DNA: TGTGCCAGCAGCCCTACCGGGACAGGGGGCTACGAGCAGTACTTC. Full variable domain (missing parts from reference TRBV7-2 and TRBJ2-7): GAGVSQSPSNKVTEKGKDVELRCDPISGHTALYWYRQSLGQGLEFLIYFQGNSAPDKSGLPSDRFSAERTGGSVSTLTIQRTQQEDSAVYLCASSPTGTGGYEQYFGPGTRLTVT.

The rearrangement joins TRBV24-1 to TRBJ1-5; possible D gene TRBD1, 5 bases. The CDR3 totals 14 residues. Germline V gives CDR1 KGHDR, CDR2 SFDVKD. The V end lost 7 bases, the J end lost 7 bases, and 16 bases lay between the germline ends. CDR3 loop: CATSPSGEFQPQHF. CDR3 in DNA: TGTGCCACCAGCCCCTCGGGGGAATTCCAGCCCCAGCATTTT.

This clone is medium-sized by share. The CDR3 protein is CASSPGQAYEQYF. The DNA of the CDR3 is TGTGCCAGTAGTCCGGGACAGGCCTACGAGCAGTACTTC. The rearrangement uses TRBV19 and TRBJ2-7; TRBD1 aligns across 8 bases. The trim removed 5 bases at V and 2 bases at J, leaving 2 bases unmatched. The CDR3 is made up of 13 amino acids. Germline V gene sequence: CDR1 LNHDA, CDR2 SQIVND (reference sequence). The whole variable domain, filled in from reference TRBV19 and TRBJ2-7, reads DGGITQSPKYLFRKEGQNVTLSCEQNLNHDAMYWYRQDPGQGLRLIYYSQIVNDFQKGDIAEGYSVSREKKESFPLTVTSAQKNPTAFYLCASSPGQAYEQYFGPGTRLTVT.

Turning to this clone: The junction shows a germline mismatch at one end, possibly a read error. The V and J genes are TRBV23-1 and TRBJ2-2; 7 bases map to TRBD2. TRBV23-1 is reported as an ORF; its role is uncertain. The CDR3 is 15 residues long. In nucleotides, the CDR3 is TGCGCCAGCACTCTAAGGACTAGTAAGGACCGGGGAGCTGTTTTT. This gives the protein CASTLRTSKDRGAVF.